This T cell receptor (beta chain) derives from a study of T cell repertoires in aging, cancer and after chemotherapy. Study-level information: Six age groups, ranging from 30 or younger to 70 or older, included the donors. Study-level findings and limits: Compared with age-matched healthy donors, untreated hematological or solid cancer patients showed higher blood TCR clonality. Immunological memory after chemotherapy cannot be judged from the repertoire data. In cancer patients, declining TCR diversity with age involved lost richness and lost evenness.

V lost 3 bases, J lost 3 bases, and 24 bases lay in between. The CDR3 is 17 amino acids. Germline V gene lookup returns CDR1 SQVTM and CDR2 ANQGSEA. With respect to this clonotype: Its antigen is undetermined.

The template was genomic DNA from peripheral blood, not RNA. Multiplex touch-down PCR with TRB-A/B primers amplified rearranged V-D-J TRB sequences. TCRdb independently ran MiXCR on the multiplex PCR reads; one entry per CDR3 protein. The profile shows approximately 2,000 distinct CDR3 sequences, about three fifths of them singletons. The sample comprised blood. The clonotype comes from a human donor with a solid tumor. The genes are TRBV29-1 and TRBJ2-7, with D possibly called TRBD1 or TRBD2 (6 bases each). CDR3 in amino acids: CSVEGVGGETSFYEQYF. Written as DNA, the CDR3 is TGCAGCGTTGAGGGAGTCGGGGGCGAGACGAGCTTCTACGAGCAGTACTTC.